A single sample gave rise to the 10 T cell receptor beta chains below, sequenced in a study of Graves' ophthalmopathy and Graves' hyperthyroidism. Amplification from RNA transcripts yielded the TCR beta CDR3 regions. Amplification began with first-round RT-PCR using HTBI primers, then second-round multiplex PCR was performed. TCRdb re-derived calls from the multiplex PCR reads in MiXCR, one entry per CDR3 protein. The sample has about 740,000 distinct CDR3 sequences, approximately 40% seen once. What was sequenced was peripheral blood. The receptors derive from an adult man with Graves' ophthalmopathy.

This clonotype was counted many times. The chain recombines TRBV11-2 with TRBJ2-5, with D possibly being TRBD2 (6 bases). The ends were cut back, 6 bases at V and 5 bases at J, with 13 bases in the middle. From germline, CDR1 is SGHAT and CDR2 FQNNGV. The CDR3 runs 13 residues. The CDR3 sequence is CASSQEGYETQYF. In DNA, the CDR3 is TGTGCCAGCAGTCAGGAGGGGTATGAGACCCAGTACTTC. The whole variable domain, filled in from reference TRBV11-2 and TRBJ2-5, reads EAGVAQSPRYKIIEKRQSVAFWCNPISGHATLYWYQQILGQGPKLLIQFQNNGVVDDSQLPKDRFSAERLKGVDSTLKIQPAKLEDSAVYLCASSQEGYETQYFGPGTRLLVL.

In its sample, this clonotype was seen a few times. Germline and junction disagree at one end, which may indicate a read error. DNA for the CDR3: TGTGCCAGCAGTTCAGTGGACAGGGGTTTT. It translates to CASSSVDRGF. V and J are TRBV12-3 or TRBV12-4 and TRBJ1-4; 9 bases are a match to TRBD1. This CDR3 has 10 amino acids.

This clonotype was seen at least ten times. The chain combines TRBV12-3 or TRBV12-4 with TRBJ1-4; D unclear. The V gene lost 0 bases and the J gene lost 5 bases, with 7 bases spanning the gap. The CDR3 covers 14 residues. The CDR3 here is CASSLASMNEKLFF. The CDR3 nucleotides are TGTGCCAGCAGTTTAGCCAGTATGAATGAAAAACTGTTTTTT.

CDR3 coding DNA: TGTGCCAGCAGCTTAAGGACGGAACAGTACTTC. It encodes CASSLRTEQYF. V and J are TRBV11-2 and TRBJ2-7; D is uncertain. V was shortened by 2 bases and J by 10 bases, with 9 bases between the two germline ends. Germline CDR1 and CDR2: SGHAT and FQNNGV. The CDR3 has 11 residues.

The chain uses TRBV29-1 and TRBJ1-2; TRBD1 matches at 7 bases. Germline CDR1 reads SQVTM; CDR2 reads ANQGSEA. The CDR3 length is 14 residues. Unmatched junction bases numbered 13, after V lost 4 bases and J lost 8 bases. In DNA form, the CDR3 reads TGCAGCGTTGGAGTACCTGGTCAGGGGGGCGGCTACACCTTC. This gives the protein CSVGVPGQGGGYTF. The whole variable domain, remainder taken from reference TRBV29-1 and TRBJ1-2, is SAVISQKPSRDICQRGTSLTIQCQVDSQVTMMFWYRQQPGQSLTLIATANQGSEATYESGFVIDKFPISRPNLTFSTLTVSNMSPEDSSIYLCSVGVPGQGGGYTFGSGTRLTVV.

This clonotype was seen many times. The chain couples TRBV10-3 to TRBJ2-2; 9 nucleotides match TRBD1. The germline V gene has CDR1 ENHRY and CDR2 SYGVKD. This CDR3 comprises 15 residues. Trimming at V came to 6 bases and at J to 4 bases, leaving 6 bases not matched to a gene. CDR3 region: CAISGTGSSTGELFF. The CDR3, as DNA: TGTGCCATCAGCGGGACAGGGTCGAGCACCGGGGAGCTGTTTTTT.

The V and J genes are TRBV20-1 and TRBJ2-7; D possibly corresponds to TRBD1 (5 bases). Germline lookup yields CDR1 DFQATT and CDR2 SNEGSKA (reference sequence). Trimming took 0 bases from V and 9 from J, leaving 12 bases between them. CDR3 length equals 12 residues. The CDR3 here is CSARDFGHGQYF. CDR3 nucleotides: TGCAGTGCTAGAGATTTCGGACACGGGCAGTACTTC.

The chain carries TRBV20-1 and TRBJ1-2, with D tentatively TRBD1 (5 bases). The germline V and J ends were trimmed by 1 base and 0 bases, with 15 bases remaining between them. The CDR3 contains 16 residues. CDR1 DFQATT and CDR2 SNEGSKA come from the germline V gene (reference sequence). As DNA, the CDR3 is TGCAGTGCTAGAGGCGCGGTGGGGGATGCTAACTATGGCTACACCTTC. Translating it yields CSARGAVGDANYGYTF.

This clonotype was observed a handful of times. A junction boundary mismatches the germline segment, possibly from a read error. The chain joins TRBV10-3 to TRBJ2-7, with D hard to call. Germline V gene lookup returns CDR1 ENHRY and CDR2 SYGVKD. CDR3 length: 16 amino acids. CDR3 nucleotide sequence: TGTGCCAGCAGTCACACATGGACCACGAGCTCCTACGAGCAGTACTTC. As protein: CASSHTWTTSSYEQYF.

The chain uses TRBV19 and TRBJ1-1; unclear D gene. Trimming stripped 7 bases from V and 0 bases from J, with 18 bases between. The germline V gene encodes CDR1 LNHDA and CDR2 SQIVND (reference sequence). The CDR3 length is 16 residues. Written as DNA, the CDR3 is TGTGCCAGTATCCAGCCCTGGGCGATCATGAACACTGAAGCTTTCTTT. As protein: CASIQPWAIMNTEAFF.